This T cell receptor beta chain was identified in a study of CD8 T cells in ankylosing spondylitis. Concerning this clonotype itself: What it recognizes is unknown.

Deletions cut 2 bases from V and 12 bases from J, with 35 bases between. The CDR3 covers 20 residues. Germline V gene sequence: CDR1 MGHDK, CDR2 SYGVNS. Study-wide results and limits: Among TCR beta sequences, a motif of fewer than 10 highly homologous variants appeared characteristic of ankylosing spondylitis blood. With a CD8+ phenotype, disease-linked clones were relatively rare in peripheral blood.

By quantitative 5'-RACE with molecular barcodes, the TCR beta libraries were made. TCRdb re-analysed the 5' RACE reads in MiXCR, keeping a single row per CDR3 protein. The sample contains some 300,000 distinct CDR3 sequences, 20% of which appear only once. This receptor was taken from a female donor with ankylosing spondylitis or in good health (not recorded which). Sequenced sample: blood, either unsorted or a sorted T cell fraction (not recorded which). This chain connects TRBV25-1 to TRBJ2-1; either TRBD1 or TRBD2 may fit D (6 bases each). CDR3 nucleotide sequence: TGTGCCAGCAGTGAACCCCCCCAGGCAGGGGCGCCGGGAGTGCCTGGGGGGCAGTTCTTC. This encodes CASSEPPQAGAPGVPGGQFF.